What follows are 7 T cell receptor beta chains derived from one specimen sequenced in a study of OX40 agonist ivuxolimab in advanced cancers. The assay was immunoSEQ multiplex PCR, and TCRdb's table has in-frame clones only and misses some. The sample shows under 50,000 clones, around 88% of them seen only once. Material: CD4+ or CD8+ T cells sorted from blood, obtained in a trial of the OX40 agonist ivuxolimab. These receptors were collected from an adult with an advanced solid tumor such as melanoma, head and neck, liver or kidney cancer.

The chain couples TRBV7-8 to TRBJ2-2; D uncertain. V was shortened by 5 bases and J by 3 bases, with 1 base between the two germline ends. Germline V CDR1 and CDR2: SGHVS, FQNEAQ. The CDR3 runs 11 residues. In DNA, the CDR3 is TGTGCCAGCAGCCACACCGGGGAGCTGTTTTTT. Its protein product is CASSHTGELFF.

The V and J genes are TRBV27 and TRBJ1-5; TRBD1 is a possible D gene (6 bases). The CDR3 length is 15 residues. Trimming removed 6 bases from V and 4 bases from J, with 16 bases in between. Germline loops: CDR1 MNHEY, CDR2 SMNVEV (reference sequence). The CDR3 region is CASSSQGLGNQPQHF. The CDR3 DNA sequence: TGTGCCAGCAGCTCACAGGGTTTAGGGAATCAGCCCCAGCATTTT.

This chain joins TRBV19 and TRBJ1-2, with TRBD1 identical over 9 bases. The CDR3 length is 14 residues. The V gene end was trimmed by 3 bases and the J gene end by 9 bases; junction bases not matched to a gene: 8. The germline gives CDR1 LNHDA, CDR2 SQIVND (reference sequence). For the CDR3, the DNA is TGTGCCAGTAGTATGTCTCGGGGACAGGGACGCTACACCTTC. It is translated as CASSMSRGQGRYTF.

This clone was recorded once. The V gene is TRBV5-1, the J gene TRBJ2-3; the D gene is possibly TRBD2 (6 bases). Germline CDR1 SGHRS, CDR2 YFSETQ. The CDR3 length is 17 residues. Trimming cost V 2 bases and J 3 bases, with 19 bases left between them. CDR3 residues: CASSLNPGAAGTDTQYF. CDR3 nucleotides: TGCGCCAGCAGCTTAAACCCGGGAGCCGCCGGGACAGATACGCAGTATTTT.

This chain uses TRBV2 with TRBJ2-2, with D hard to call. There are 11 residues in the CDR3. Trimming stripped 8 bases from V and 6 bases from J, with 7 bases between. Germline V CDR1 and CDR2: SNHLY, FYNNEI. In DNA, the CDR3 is TGTGCCAGCGGGATAGCCGGGGAGCTGTTTTTT. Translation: CASGIAGELFF. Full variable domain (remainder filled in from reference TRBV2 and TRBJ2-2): EPEVTQTPSHQVTQMGQEVILRCVPISNHLYFYWYRQILGQKVEFLVSFYNNEISEKSEIFDDQFSVERPDGSNFTLKIRSTKLEDSAMYFCASGIAGELFFGEGSRLTVL.

The CDR3 spells CSVEAGTSGLGAQYF. The CDR3 DNA reads as TGCAGCGTTGAAGCCGGGACTAGCGGACTGGGGGCCCAGTACTTC. This chain links TRBV29-1 with TRBJ2-5; TRBD2 aligns across 11 bases. Germline CDR1 and CDR2: SQVTM and ANQGSEA. The junction had 10 bases not matched to a gene; V was cut back by 1 base and J by 9 bases. There are 15 residues in the CDR3. The whole variable domain, filled in from reference TRBV29-1 and TRBJ2-5, reads SAVISQKPSRDICQRGTSLTIQCQVDSQVTMMFWYRQQPGQSLTLIATANQGSEATYESGFVIDKFPISRPNLTFSTLTVSNMSPEDSSIYLCSVEAGTSGLGAQYFGPGTRLLVL.

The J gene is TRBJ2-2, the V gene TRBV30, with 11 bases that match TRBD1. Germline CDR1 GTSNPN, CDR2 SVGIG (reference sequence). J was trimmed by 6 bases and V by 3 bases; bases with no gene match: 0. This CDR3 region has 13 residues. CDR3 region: CAWRGQGAGELFF. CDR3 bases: TGTGCCTGGAGGGGACAGGGGGCCGGGGAGCTGTTTTTT.